A selection of T cell receptor beta chains follows, all from one sample in a study of T cells in Graves' hyperthyroidism and ophthalmopathy. MiXCR, run by TCRdb on the multiplex PCR reads, gives a single entry per CDR3 protein. In the table there are approximately 570,000 distinct CDR3 sequences, just under 20% of which are singletons. The specimen sequenced was blood. These TCRs come from a man aged 40-49 years with Graves' ophthalmopathy. Each CDR3 is given with its conserved first and last residue. Each record gives: J gene, V gene, CDR3 length, D gene, clone size, CDR3 DNA, CDR3 protein. A D gene is named only where the DNA matches it firmly. The listing skips clone size in some rows; elsewhere it reads once, few, many or a size class.

J: TRBJ2-1
V: TRBV6-5
length: 17
D: TRBD2
size: NA
DNA: TGTGCCAGCAGTTACTCCATTCTAGCGGGAGGGCCCGTTGAGCAGTTCTTC
CDR3: CASSYSILAGGPVEQFF

J: TRBJ1-1
V: TRBV27
length: 15
D: NA
size: NA
DNA: TGTGCCAGCAGTGAGATCAGGTCTGGGGCCACTGAAGCTTTCTTT
CDR3: CASSEIRSGATEAFF

J: TRBJ2-3
V: TRBV3-1
length: 17
D: TRBD2
size: few
DNA: TGTGCCAGCAGCCAAGATGATCCCCGGGGAGGGCCAGGTACGCAGTATTTT
CDR3: CASSQDDPRGGPGTQYF

J: TRBJ1-2
V: TRBV19
length: 13
D: NA
size: NA
DNA: TGTGCCAGTAGTATAGATTCCAACAGAGGCTACACCTTC
CDR3: CASSIDSNRGYTF

J: TRBJ1-2
V: TRBV7-8
length: 15
D: NA
size: few
DNA: TGTGCCAGCAGCTTAGAAGTGGGAGTCGTATATGGCTACACCTTC
CDR3: CASSLEVGVVYGYTF

J: TRBJ1-2
V: TRBV28
length: 14
D: NA
size: few
DNA: TGTGCCAGCAGAGAAACCGCACGAAGGTATGGCTACACCTTC
CDR3: CASRETARRYGYTF

J: TRBJ1-4
V: TRBV7-8
length: 14
D: NA
size: NA
DNA: TGTGCCAGCAGCCTAGGGCCAGGGGCTGAAAAACTGTTTTTT
CDR3: CASSLGPGAEKLFF

J: TRBJ1-5
V: TRBV2
length: 15
D: NA
size: NA
DNA: TGTGCCAGCAGACGACAGGCCAGGAGCAATCAGCCCCAGCATTTT
CDR3: CASRRQARSNQPQHF

J: TRBJ1-5
V: TRBV12-3/TRBV12-4
length: 14
D: NA
size: many
DNA: TGTGCCAGCAGCTACGGGACGGCCAATCAGCCCCAGCATTTT
CDR3: CASSYGTANQPQHF

J: TRBJ2-3
V: TRBV15
length: 15
D: NA
size: NA
DNA: TGTGCCACCAGCAGCCGACTAGGAGGCACAGATACGCAGTATTTT
CDR3: CATSSRLGGTDTQYF

J: TRBJ1-6
V: TRBV7-2
length: 14
D: NA
size: many
DNA: TGTGCCAGCAGCAGGGACATACATAATTCACCCCTCCACTTT
CDR3: CASSRDIHNSPLHF

J: TRBJ2-7
V: TRBV7-9
length: 15
D: NA
size: NA
DNA: TGTGCCAGCAGCAGTCTCCGAGGGGAATCCTACGAGCAGTACTTC
CDR3: CASSSLRGESYEQYF

J: TRBJ2-6
V: TRBV20-1
length: 17
D: NA
size: few
DNA: TGCAGTGCTAGAGATCACCAGCGGAGCTCTGGGGCCAACGTCCTGACTTTC
CDR3: CSARDHQRSSGANVLTF

J: TRBJ2-4
V: TRBV7-9
length: 16
D: NA
size: few
DNA: TGTGCCAGCAGTAGGTCTTATCGGGGAGCCAAAAACATTCAGTACTTC
CDR3: CASSRSYRGAKNIQYF

J: TRBJ2-7
V: TRBV12-3/TRBV12-4
length: 12
D: NA
size: many
DNA: TGTGCCAGCAGTCCTCAGGGGCGCGAGCAGTACTTC
CDR3: CASSPQGREQYF

J: TRBJ2-2
V: TRBV3-1
length: 15
D: NA
size: NA
DNA: NA
CDR3: CASSLAPGLAGSCFF

J: TRBJ1-4
V: TRBV6-1
length: 16
D: TRBD1
size: NA
DNA: TGTGCCAGCACCCCCGGGACAGGGGTCCCTAATGAAAAACTGTTTTTT
CDR3: CASTPGTGVPNEKLFF

J: TRBJ2-3
V: TRBV7-9
length: 15
D: NA
size: NA
DNA: TGTGCCAGCAGCTTAAAGGGCCGCAGCACAGATACGCAGTATTTT
CDR3: CASSLKGRSTDTQYF

J: TRBJ2-7
V: TRBV27
length: 14
D: NA
size: many
DNA: TGTGCCAGCAGTTTTCGAGGGTTAATCGACGAGCAGTACTTC
CDR3: CASSFRGLIDEQYF

J: TRBJ2-2
V: TRBV12-5
length: 11
D: NA
size: NA
DNA: TGTGCTAGTGGTTTGAGCGGGGAGCTGTTTTTT
CDR3: CASGLSGELFF

J: TRBJ2-7
V: TRBV5-5
length: 13
D: NA
size: NA
DNA: TGTGCCAGCAGCTCGGACGGAACCTACGAGCAGTACTTC
CDR3: CASSSDGTYEQYF

J: TRBJ1-1
V: TRBV12-3/TRBV12-4
length: 15
D: TRBD1
size: many
DNA: TGTGCCAGCAGTTTAGCGGACAGGATGAACACTGAAGCTTTCTTT
CDR3: CASSLADRMNTEAFF

J: TRBJ2-1
V: TRBV29-1
length: 14
D: TRBD2
size: NA
DNA: TGCAGCGTTGAAGGACTAGCGGGCATTGGGGAGCAGTTCTTC
CDR3: CSVEGLAGIGEQFF

J: TRBJ2-2
V: TRBV27
length: 15
D: TRBD1
size: NA
DNA: TGTGCCAGCTCCAGACAGGGGCGTATCACCGGGGAGCTGTTTTTT
CDR3: CASSRQGRITGELFF

J: TRBJ1-4
V: TRBV19
length: 13
D: NA
size: NA
DNA: TGTGCCAGTAGTATCCAGGGCAATGAAAAACTGTTTTTT
CDR3: CASSIQGNEKLFF

J: TRBJ2-3
V: TRBV6-5
length: 15
D: NA
size: few
DNA: TGTGCCAGCAGTCCGAGGCGGGCGTCCACAGATACGCAGTATTTT
CDR3: CASSPRRASTDTQYF

J: TRBJ1-5
V: TRBV6-1
length: 15
D: NA
size: few
DNA: TGTGCCAGCAGGAAGACTATCTTAAAGCATCAGCCCCAGCATTTT
CDR3: CASRKTILKHQPQHF

J: TRBJ2-7
V: TRBV19
length: 14
D: NA
size: NA
DNA: TGTGCCAGTAGTGAGACGGACAATTCCTACGAGCAGTACTTC
CDR3: CASSETDNSYEQYF

J: TRBJ2-3
V: TRBV24-1
length: 11
D: NA
size: NA
DNA: TGTGCCACCAGGCAGGCGGATACGCAGTATTTT
CDR3: CATRQADTQYF

J: TRBJ2-4
V: TRBV6-2/TRBV6-3
length: 12
D: NA
size: few
DNA: TGTGCCAGCAGTTACTTGGGGAGCATTCAGTACTTC
CDR3: CASSYLGSIQYF

J: TRBJ2-3
V: TRBV7-6
length: 16
D: NA
size: many
DNA: TGTGCCAGCAGCTTAAGGGTGGGAGAACACACAGATACGCAGTATTTT
CDR3: CASSLRVGEHTDTQYF

J: TRBJ2-7
V: TRBV4-3
length: 15
D: TRBD1
size: NA
DNA: TGCGCCAGCAGCCAAGAGGGACAGGGTTTTTACGAGCAGTACTTC
CDR3: CASSQEGQGFYEQYF

J: TRBJ1-4
V: TRBV2
length: 15
D: NA
size: many
DNA: TGTGCCAGCAGTGGAGGGAGCAGGGAGGGAGAAAAACTGTTTTTT
CDR3: CASSGGSREGEKLFF

J: TRBJ2-3
V: TRBV7-7
length: 13
D: NA
size: NA
DNA: TGTGCTAGCAGCCGCACTCTCACAGATACGCAGTATTTT
CDR3: CASSRTLTDTQYF